The 8 T cell receptor delta chains reported below all come from one sample, sequenced in a study of Vδ1+ human thymocytes (dated by TCRdb to between 2017 and 2018). The antigens of these receptors remain unknown. What the study reported, not specific to this receptor: Unlike the oligoclonal repertoires in peripheral blood, the thymic TRG and TRD repertoires appeared highly polyclonal, with Gaussian CDR3 length distributions.

The sample was run on an Illumina MiSeq. RNA extraction was performed with the RNeasy mini kit, and reverse transcription was done with Superscript III. Multiplex PCR was used to generate CDR3 amplicons, with pooled V-gene forward primers and a constant-region reverse primer carrying Illumina adaptor overhangs. TCRdb reran clone calling on the public reads with CATT; rows sharing one DNA sequence were then combined. The sample table lists some 27,000 delta-chain clones, about 7% of them with a count of one. 0.85% to 1% of the sample belongs to the ten largest clones. The source material was Vdelta1+ gamma-delta thymocytes from the thymus. The cell subset or site tag for this specimen amounts to: FACS-sorted CD3+ TCRalphabeta- TCRVdelta1+ TCRVdelta2- thymocytes. These receptors were collected from a girl under two years old who had congenital heart surgery.

This clone was detected only a few times. This chain joins TRDV1 and TRDJ1; D ambiguous. V lost 1 base to trimming and J lost 0 bases, with 18 bases between them. Germline CDR1 and CDR2: TSWWSYY and QGS. The CDR3 covers 18 residues. CDR3 coding DNA: TGTGCTCTTGGGGAACCCCACCCCACCGTGGTGTACACCGATAAACTCATCTTT. Amino acids: CALGEPHPTVVYTDKLIF.

The table lists this clone with a count of one. The chain is built from TRDV1 and TRDJ1; TRDD3 aligns across 8 bases. Germline matching of the DNA provided the J gene here, since TCRdb leaves it blank. Germline values: CDR1 TSWWSYY, CDR2 QGS. With 3 bases clipped from V and 4 bases from J, the junction kept 19 bases outside the gene matches. This CDR3 has 19 amino acids. The CDR3, as DNA: TGTGCTCTTGGGGATTCTGAGAAGTGGGGGATGCCCCTTGGCGATAAACTCATCTTT. It encodes CALGDSEKWGMPLGDKLIF.

The gene calls are TRDV1 and TRDJ1; 7 nucleotides agree with TRDD3. The CDR3 has 25 amino acids. V trimming: 6 bases; J trimming: 0 bases; junction bases outside the gene matches: 37. Per germline, CDR1 TSWWSYY and CDR2 QGS. This chain's CDR3 is CALGVPGQSGIHPTRAGLYTDKLIF. The CDR3 bases are TGTGCTCTTGGAGTGCCGGGGCAATCAGGGATACACCCGACACGGGCCGGCCTTTACACCGATAAACTCATCTTT.

This clone came up a few times. The rearrangement uses TRDV1 and TRDJ1, with 10 positions matching TRDD3. The V segment lost 1 base and the J segment 9 bases; nucleotides outside the gene matches: 14. The germline CDR1 and CDR2 sequences are TSWWSYY and QGS. CDR3 length equals 17 residues. As DNA, the CDR3 is TGTGCTCTTGGGGAACGGGCTCCCACGTACTGGGGGATCCAACTCATCTTT. Amino acid sequence: CALGERAPTYWGIQLIF.

This clone came up a few times. The rearrangement joins TRDV1 to TRDJ1, with TRDD3 matching 12 bases. CDR3 size: 16 residues. Trimming removed 4 bases from V and 10 bases from J; junction bases left unmatched: 13. CDR1 TSWWSYY and CDR2 QGS come from the germline V gene. CDR3 nucleotides: TGTGCTCTTGGGGCGGCTTCATCTGGGGGATACGTTGGACTCATCTTT. This encodes CALGAASSGGYVGLIF.

Of note for this clone: Since a much larger clone is just one base distant, this may be a read error. The identical CDR3 is also encoded by other nucleotide sequences in the sample. This chain uses TRDV2 with TRDJ1; 10 bases are shared with TRDD3. Germline CDR1 is GEAIGNYY and CDR2 is EKD. The CDR3 length is 13 residues. Losses at the gene ends were 7 bases for V and 6 bases for J; bases not matched to a gene: 7. The chain's CDR3 is CACDHTGGYKLIF. As DNA, the CDR3 is TGTGCCTGCGACCATACTGGGGGATATAAACTCATCTTT.

This chain connects TRDV1 to TRDJ1, with D unresolved. Trimming took 3 bases from V and 0 from J, leaving 29 bases between them. Germline CDR1 TSWWSYY, CDR2 QGS. This CDR3 contains 21 residues. The CDR3 protein is CALGDPASPESGFMYTDKLIF. CDR3 nucleotide sequence: TGTGCTCTTGGGGATCCTGCCTCTCCCGAGTCGGGGTTCATGTACACCGATAAACTCATCTTT.

This chain connects TRDV1 to TRDJ1; 13 bases match TRDD3. Germline V gene sequence: CDR1 TSWWSYY, CDR2 QGS. The CDR3 is made up of 24 amino acids. J gave up 0 bases and V 3 bases, and 25 bases lay outside the gene matches. The CDR3 nucleotides are TGTGCTCTTGGGGACCCTGCCCCTCTCCGAACTGGGGGATACGACGCCCTCAACACCGATAAACTCATCTTT. Protein product: CALGDPAPLRTGGYDALNTDKLIF.